The sequence of this T cell receptor (beta chain) was determined in a study of CD8+ T cells in alopecia areata. The overall study: Tofacitinib treatment spanned 6 to 18 months, with 6 months off drug afterward. Study results and caveats: In scalp and blood during tofacitinib, many expanded lesional clones persisted. Sharing of TCRs across patients appeared less clear than in mice, possibly for HLA-related reasons. In lesional scalp, particularly from alopecia totalis/universalis, clonality was higher than in normal scalp.

A word on this clone: Its antigen is still unknown.

Noted treatment: oral pan-JAK inhibitor, 5-10 mg twice daily. Sequencing used cDNA as its template, made by extracting RNA and reverse transcribing it. Data came from immunoSEQ multiplex PCR; TCRdb stores just in-frame clones and leaves some out. The sample lists over 150,000 clones, roughly 64% occurring once. The sample was CD8+ T cells sorted from blood, taken at week 24, from a patient treated with tofacitinib. The sequence was obtained from a human donor with alopecia areata.

CDR3: CSVEPTPGDHNYGYTF. CDR3 DNA sequence: TGCAGCGTTGAACCTACTCCGGGGGACCATAACTATGGCTACACCTTC. The genes are TRBV29-1 and TRBJ1-2; D perhaps matches TRBD1 (5 bases). Trimming shortened V by 2 bases and J by 1 base, and 17 bases separated the two germline ends. The CDR3 extends over 16 amino acids. From germline, CDR1 is SQVTM and CDR2 ANQGSEA. Using reference TRBV29-1 and TRBJ1-2 for the parts outside the CDR3, the full variable domain is SAVISQKPSRDICQRGTSLTIQCQVDSQVTMMFWYRQQPGQSLTLIATANQGSEATYESGFVIDKFPISRPNLTFSTLTVSNMSPEDSSIYLCSVEPTPGDHNYGYTFGSGTRLTVV.